This TCR beta chain was documented in a study of naive CD8 T cells in extremely preterm neonates (dated by TCRdb to between 2016 and 2019). In the study overall: Sorted naive CD8+ T cells from four age groups (extremely preterm neonates, term neonates, young children and adults) were used in the study to compare TCRbeta CDR3 repertoires.

TCRbeta CDR3 regions were amplified from genomic DNA by a two-step, bias-controlled multiplex PCR. The multiplex PCR used primers specific for every TRBV and TRBJ gene segment. The immunoSEQ Assay was used to generate the TCRbeta repertoire data. Processing in the source paper ran as follows. To merge closely related sequences, reads went through filtering and clustering using a relative-frequency ratio and a modified nearest-neighbor algorithm. V, D and J gene assignments for CDR3 sequences followed IMGT annotation. Template counts were corrected for PCR amplification bias and quantified by comparison with synthetic TCR CDR3 analog sequences. Only unique productive sequences, that is, in-frame CDR3 sequences lacking stop codons, were included in the analyses. The immunoSEQ Analyzer software was used to calculate iChao1 richness and clonality, with clonality defined as 1 minus Pielou's evenness. Depending on the Shapiro-Wilk normality results, either Student's t-test or a non-parametric test was run in JMP for statistical testing. Imported from immuneACCESS, the table was reduced by TCRdb to in-frame sequences with V and J called. These copies leave out some clones; in studies compared against another copy, an unresolved V gene accounts for under half, and the cause of the remainder is not known. V and J calls plus clone size are reproduced from that table; the DNA served to infer D and trimming. A total of 20,000 to 30,000 clones appear in this sample, approximately 89% of them only once. The biggest ten clones account for around 0.89% of the sample.

Comments on this clone: The antigen it recognizes is unknown. Base qualities are not recorded, but no much larger clone differs from it by a single base.

What the study reported, not specific to this receptor: To track T cell development within individuals, the authors urged prospective longitudinal studies of preterm and term neonates. A higher proportion of shared CDR3 nucleotide sequences was found in preterm neonates (around 2.7%) than in term neonates (approximately 0.4%), young children (roughly 0.03%) and adults (approximately 0.01%). Preterm CDR3s were shorter, with fewer N additions and less junctional trimming, and were closer to germline than those of older groups. A small sample size and variable productive template counts among preterm samples were noted by the authors as limitations. Compared with all other age groups, preterm neonates showed significantly lower iChao1 richness (p < 0.05) along with an even clone distribution, indicating a less rich repertoire.

Preterm samples were obtained from four extremely preterm deliveries at about 22-27 weeks of gestation. Pregnancies with fetal demise, active maternal HSV infection or known maternal HIV infection were excluded from the study. A FACSAria III cell sorter was used to sort live, Annexin V-negative naive CD8+ T cells (CD3+CD8+CD45RA+CCR7+). Each sample yielded roughly 20,000 to 110,000 sorted naive CD8+ T cells. Preassembled standardized sampling kits were used to collect mixed venous-arterial cord blood. Cord blood was held at room temperature and processed no more than 4 hours after collection. Ficoll-Paque density gradient centrifugation of diluted blood was used to isolate mononuclear cells. Before sorting, mononuclear cells were cryopreserved in roughly 10% DMSO with around 90% FBS and kept in long-term storage at -150 degrees C. Annexin V and antibodies against CD3, CD8, CCR7 and CD45RA were used to stain the thawed cells. Genomic DNA was extracted from snap-frozen sorted cell pellets with the DNeasy Blood and Tissue Kit.

The germline V gene sets CDR1 to SGHNT and CDR2 to YENEEA. CDR3 length: 15 amino acids, cysteine to phenylalanine. Of all the DNA, just the CDR3 is kept, 45 bases in frame from base 1. V and J are truncated by 2 bases and 1 base respectively, leaving an intervening sequence of 10 bases. The rearranged segments are TRBV11-3 and TRBJ2-3, and possibly TRBD2, on 6 matching bases. The sample comprised naive CD8+ T cells from cord blood. This receptor was obtained from a boy who was born preterm. The DNA sequence reads TGTGCCAGCAGCTTATGGGGGGTCGGCACAGATACGCAGTATTTT. This yields the protein CASSLWGVGTDTQYF.